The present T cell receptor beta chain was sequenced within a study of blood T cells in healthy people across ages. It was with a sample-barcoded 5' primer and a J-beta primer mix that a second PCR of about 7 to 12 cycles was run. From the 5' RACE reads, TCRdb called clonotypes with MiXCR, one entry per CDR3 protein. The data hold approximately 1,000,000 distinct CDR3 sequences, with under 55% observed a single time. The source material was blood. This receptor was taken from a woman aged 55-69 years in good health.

This chain's CDR3 is CSASGESTDTQYF. The CDR3 DNA reads as TGCAGTGCTAGCGGGGAGAGCACAGATACGCAGTATTTT. V gene TRBV20-1 combines with J gene TRBJ2-3; weak D call: TRBD2 (5 bases). Germline V CDR1 and CDR2: DFQATT, SNEGSKA (reference sequence). This CDR3 spans 13 amino acids. With 3 bases removed from V and 0 bases from J, the gap between germline ends came to 7 bases.